This is a list of T cell receptor beta chains from one sample in a study of cytomegalovirus exposure and HLA in healthy donors. TCRdb's table, derived via immunoSEQ multiplex PCR, lists solely in-frame clones and lacks some. The repertoire holds 100,000 to 150,000 clones, with roughly 88% as singletons. Sample: PBMCs. The receptor source for this set is a boy between 10 and 17 years old in good health and CMV-seronegative. Both conserved end residues are part of each CDR3. The D gene is left open where the match is weak. Clone sizes are given selectively: once, few, many, or a class where the clone is expanded.

TRBJ2-5 . TRBD2 TRBV5-4 TGTGCCAGCAGCTTAAGCGGGGGCCAAGAGACCCAGTACTTC CASSLSGGQETQYF
TRBJ1-2 . . TRBV19 TGTGCCAGTAGCTATTTGGCTAACTATGGCTACACCTTC CASSYLANYGYTF
TRBJ2-2 . . TRBV9 TGTGCCAGCAGCGTAGAAGGGGCGACGGGGGAGCTGTTTTTT CASSVEGATGELFF
TRBJ1-2 . . TRBV19 TGTGCCAGTAGCCCGACAGCCACAGCTAACTATGGCTACACCTTC CASSPTATANYGYTF
TRBJ2-2 . . TRBV9 TGTGCCAGCAGCGTAACCGGTCAGAACACCGGGGAGCTGTTTTTT CASSVTGQNTGELFF
TRBJ1-4 . TRBD1 TRBV30 TGTGCCTGGAGTCGAACCCAGGGGGCACCTAATGAAAAACTGTTTTTT CAWSRTQGAPNEKLFF
TRBJ2-1 . TRBD1 TRBV7-9 TGTGCCAGCAGCCCGGCCTGGGAGAGGGGGCCAAGATACAATGAGCAGTTCTTC CASSPAWERGPRYNEQFF
TRBJ2-7 . TRBD2 TRBV7-2 TGTGCCAGCAGCTTTGCGCCGGGACTAGCGGGAGTATGGCAGTACTTC CASSFAPGLAGVWQYF
TRBJ1-1 few TRBD1 TRBV5-6 TGTGCCAGCAGCCGGGACAGAATAATGAACACTGAAGCTTTCTTT CASSRDRIMNTEAFF
TRBJ2-1 . TRBD2 TRBV6-1 TGTGCCAGCAGTGAACTAGCGGGGGGGCAGAATGAGCAGTTCTTC CASSELAGGQNEQFF
TRBJ2-1 . TRBD2 TRBV7-2 TGTGCCAGCAGCCCTAGCGGGGGGTCTGAGGGTGAGCAGTTCTTC CASSPSGGSEGEQFF
TRBJ2-5 . . TRBV5-6 TGTGCCAGCAGCTTGAGAGGAGTTACGGAGACCCAGTACTTC CASSLRGVTETQYF
TRBJ1-2 . . TRBV5-6 TGTGCCAGCAGCACGGTATCCTATGGCTACACCTTC CASSTVSYGYTF
TRBJ1-3 few . TRBV5-5 TGTGCCAGCAGCTTAGCGCTAGGAAACACCATATATTTT CASSLALGNTIYF
TRBJ1-2 . . TRBV6-1 TGTGCCAGCAGTGAAGCGGGGGGATATGGCTACACCTTC CASSEAGGYGYTF
TRBJ2-1 . . TRBV5-1 TGCGCCAGCAGCAACGTGGAGGGCGGAGCCGACAATGAGCAGTTCTTC CASSNVEGGADNEQFF
TRBJ1-1 . TRBD1 TRBV27 TGTGCCAGCAGTTTTCAACCCGGACAGGGGACATATGAAGCTTTCTTT CASSFQPGQGTYEAFF
TRBJ2-3 . TRBD2 TRBV7-9 TGTGCCAGCAGTGGTGGTGGCCTTAGCGGGACGCAGTATTTT CASSGGGLSGTQYF
TRBJ2-5 . . TRBV18 TGTGCCAGCTCACAAAGACAGCAAGAGACCCAGTACTTC CASSQRQQETQYF
TRBJ1-2 . TRBD1 TRBV20-1 TGCAGTGGGACAGGCCAAGGGGGCTACACCTTC CSGTGQGGYTF
TRBJ1-5 . . TRBV6-5 TGTGCCAGCAGGGGGGGGGCCCACCTGGGGCCCCAGCATTTT CASRGGAHLGPQHF
TRBJ2-1 once . TRBV5-1 TGCGCCAGCAGCTTGGGTCTTGAGCAGTTCTTC CASSLGLEQFF
TRBJ1-1 . . TRBV4-3 TGCGCCAGCAGCCAAGAAATTGGTCTGAGGAACACTGAAGCTTTCTTT CASSQEIGLRNTEAFF
TRBJ2-3 . . TRBV7-3 TGTGCCAGCAGCTTAGGTGCGGGGCACACAGATACGCAGTATTTT CASSLGAGHTDTQYF
TRBJ2-1 . . TRBV30 TGTGCCTGGACACGAGCTTACAATGAGCAGTTCTTC CAWTRAYNEQFF
TRBJ2-5 . . TRBV2 TGTGCCAGCACCTCGGGTAGTGGTAAGAAAGAGACCCAGTACTTC CASTSGSGKKETQYF
TRBJ2-3 . . TRBV5-1 TGCGCCAGCAGCGTGGACACCCCACACACAGATACGCAGTATTTT CASSVDTPHTDTQYF
TRBJ2-1 . . TRBV7-3 TGTGCCAGCAGTATCACCGGGACTCGGACCTACAATGAGCAGTTCTTC CASSITGTRTYNEQFF
TRBJ1-1 . . TRBV2 TGTGCCAGTACGGGTACAGGCGTCACTGAAGCTTTCTTT CASTGTGVTEAFF
TRBJ1-2 . TRBD1 TRBV6-5 TGTGCCAGCAGTTACTCCGGGACAGGGGGCGAGGTCAACTTC CASSYSGTGGEVNF
TRBJ2-7 . . TRBV4-1 TGCGCCAGCAGCCAACTCCCAGGCGACACATCCTACGAGCAGTACTTC CASSQLPGDTSYEQYF
TRBJ2-1 . TRBD1 TRBV7-6 TGTGCCAGCAGCCAATCGGTTAGGACAGGGGGTGGTGAGCAGTTCTTC CASSQSVRTGGGEQFF
TRBJ1-2 . TRBD1 TRBV5-6 TGTGCCAGCAGCTTGGAACGGCAGGGGGTGGGAGATGGCTACACCTTC CASSLERQGVGDGYTF
TRBJ2-7 . TRBD2 TRBV7-9 TGTGCCAGCAGCTTAGAAAGGGCGGGACTAGCGAGACCCTACGAGCAGTACTTC CASSLERAGLARPYEQYF
TRBJ2-7 . TRBD1 TRBV5-8 TGTGCCAGCAGCATTGCCGGGACCGGGACAGGGGGCGACGAGCAGTACTTC CASSIAGTGTGGDEQYF
TRBJ2-5 . . TRBV5-6 TGTGCCAGCAGCTTGGATGTGGGGGCTGAGACCCAGTACTTC CASSLDVGAETQYF
TRBJ2-3 . . TRBV18 TGTGCCAGCTCACCACCGATTGGAGGGGAAGCCACAGATACGCAGTATTTT CASSPPIGGEATDTQYF
TRBJ2-3 . TRBD1 TRBV5-6 TGTGCCAGCAGCTTAGGGACAGTCACAGATACGCAGTATTTT CASSLGTVTDTQYF
TRBJ2-1 . TRBD2 TRBV27 TGTGCCAGCAGTTCCGGACTAGCGGCGTACAATGAGCAGTTCTTC CASSSGLAAYNEQFF
TRBJ1-5 . TRBD1 TRBV5-8 TGTGCCAGCAGTCCAGGACAGGGGGCACGGGGGCAGCCCCAGCATTTT CASSPGQGARGQPQHF
TRBJ1-4 . . TRBV7-2 TGTGCCAGCAGCTTAAGAGGGGGGGAAGAAAAACTGTTTTTT CASSLRGGEEKLFF
TRBJ2-1 . . TRBV11-3 TGTGCCAGCAGCTCAGGAGGGGGCGATGAGCAGTTCTTC CASSSGGGDEQFF
TRBJ2-1 . TRBD2 TRBV2 TGTGCCAGCAGCCTTGGGCGGGGGGGTTACAATGAGCAGTTCTTC CASSLGRGGYNEQFF
TRBJ2-1 . . TRBV7-3 TGTGCCAGCAGCTTAAAGGCGGCAGGGGTTACGCATGAGCAGTTCTTC CASSLKAAGVTHEQFF
TRBJ1-3 . . TRBV7-2 TGTGCCAGCAGCCGTGAGTCGGGTCCCTCTGGAAACACCATATATTTT CASSRESGPSGNTIYF
TRBJ2-6 . TRBD2 TRBV6-1 TGTGCCAGCAGTGAAGATTACGCTAGCGGTACAGGTGGGGCCAACGTCCTGACTTTC CASSEDYASGTGGANVLTF
TRBJ1-2 . TRBD1 TRBV5-1 TGCGCCAGCAGCTCTCTTAGGACAGGAGGGGATGGCTACACCTTC CASSSLRTGGDGYTF
TRBJ2-7 . TRBD1 TRBV6-5 TGTGCCAGCAGTTACCGGACAGGGGACGAGCAGTACTTC CASSYRTGDEQYF
TRBJ2-7 . TRBD2 TRBV5-1 TGCGCCAGCAGCTTCCAGCGGGGCACCTACGAGCAGTACTTC CASSFQRGTYEQYF
TRBJ2-7 . . TRBV10-3 TGTGCCATCAGAACCGGACACATCTACGAGCAGTACTTC CAIRTGHIYEQYF
TRBJ1-2 . TRBD1 TRBV10-3 TGTGCCATCAGCGGACAACAGGGGGCGGGTGGCTACACCTTC CAISGQQGAGGYTF
TRBJ2-5 . TRBD1 TRBV5-6 TGTGCCAGCAGCCCGAGGGGGCTGGGGGAGACCCAGTACTTC CASSPRGLGETQYF
TRBJ1-1 . TRBD1 TRBV2 TGTGCCAGCAGCCGAGACAGGGGCACAGCTTTCTTT CASSRDRGTAFF
TRBJ2-1 once TRBD2 TRBV7-3 TGTGCCAGCAGTCCAAGTAGCGGGGGGCCTCAGTTCTTC CASSPSSGGPQFF
TRBJ2-5 . TRBD2 TRBV9 TGTGCCAGCAGCGTAGGACTAGCGGGTTCGGAGACCCAGTACTTC CASSVGLAGSETQYF
TRBJ2-7 . TRBD2 TRBV13 TGTGCCAGCAGCGCCAGCGGGGGGTTCCCTTACGAGCAGTACTTC CASSASGGFPYEQYF
TRBJ2-3 . TRBD2 TRBV5-1 TGCGCCAGCAGCTCTAGCGGGGGGGGTGATACGCAGTATTTT CASSSSGGGDTQYF
TRBJ1-4 few TRBD1 TRBV10-1 TGCGCCAAGACCGGGACAGCCAGCTCTTATGCAACTAATGAAAAACTGTTTTTT CAKTGTASSYATNEKLFF
TRBJ2-7 . TRBD1 TRBV14 TGTGCCAGCAGCCAAGAGAGGCGGACAGGGTCCCACGAGCAGTACTTC CASSQERRTGSHEQYF